This entry describes one T cell receptor (beta chain). Its antigen is still unknown. Qualities for individual bases were not recorded, and no much larger clone is one base off. The time point tag for this specimen amounts to: after dendritic cell vaccination, including at tumor progression/relapse. Patients were selected for having adequate residual fresh-frozen tumor tissue and more than two years of available survival data. Molecular status otherwise varied across the glioblastoma patients, but none of them carried an isocitrate dehydrogenase mutation. PBMC collection took place before vaccination, two weeks after the third vaccination, and at tumor progression if progression occurred. Genomic DNA was extracted with the Qiagen DNeasy Blood extraction Kit. This specimen belongs to a study of glioma-infiltrating T cells after dendritic cell vaccination (dated by TCRdb to 2016 to 2017). In the study overall: Of the approximately 15 glioblastoma patients in the cohort, all drawn from Phase I and II dendritic cell vaccination trials, 9 were newly diagnosed and 6 had recurrent disease. Autologous tumor lysate-pulsed dendritic cell vaccination was administered to the patients between the early 2000s and the early 2010s. To make the vaccine, monocyte-derived dendritic cells were cultured for 6 to 7 days with IL-4 and GM-CSF and then pulsed overnight with autologous tumor lysate. Three intradermal dendritic cell vaccine injections were administered to patients at biweekly intervals in the arm below the axilla. In glioblastoma patients vaccinated with dendritic cells, deep sequencing of TCR beta CDR3 regions served to measure the amount of tumor-infiltrating lymphocytes and to compare repertoires between tumor and blood. Survival after dendritic cell vaccination was correlated with TCR sequencing metrics, such as TIL content and the overlap between tumor and blood repertoires.

The immunoSEQ assay amplified TCRB CDR3 regions from roughly 2 micrograms of genomic DNA, or from all available DNA when less than that amount was available. For multiplex PCR, 60 forward primers for TCR V beta segments and 13 reverse primers for J beta segments were used. To estimate reads per starting template, synthetic control templates were spiked into each sample at limiting dilution. The Illumina HiSeq System generated 87 bp sequencing reads. Turning to the authors' computational methods: PCR and sequencing errors were removed by merging closely related sequences with a nearest neighbor algorithm. TCR overlap was defined as the percentage of unique tumor TCR beta sequences that were also present in the same patient's peripheral blood. TCRdb provides this immuneACCESS table in a form limited to in-frame rearrangements. Some clones are lacking; in checked studies, under half of them reflect an unresolved V gene, and why the rest are absent is not known. Clone size and the V and J calls come from that table; the DNA yielded D and trimming. The sample records around 90,000 clones, 80% to 90% of which are singletons. The ten biggest clones cover approximately 2.1% of the sample.

The research as a whole found: The TCR overlap response model with three groups was called speculative and said to need prospective validation. The cohort was small and heterogeneous, and full blood and tumor sets were available for few patients, with initial-recurrent tumor pairs available for even fewer patients. No direct relationship between TCR clonality and survival was found, suggesting a diverse polyclonal response may matter. Higher estimated pretreatment TIL content predicted longer time to progression and overall survival after dendritic cell vaccination.

CDR1 is given as MGHRA and CDR2 as YSYEKL, both from the germline V gene. Including cysteine and phenylalanine, the CDR3 has 13 amino acids. Left in the record is the CDR3 DNA by itself, 39 bases read in frame from the first base. Between the V and J ends, shortened by 0 bases and 5 bases respectively, the junction contains 7 bases. This receptor was identified in a human donor with glioblastoma. The chain couples TRBV4-1 to TRBJ1-2, with the D gene not clear enough to name. Sequencing used blood, obtained after dendritic cell vaccination. The nucleotide sequence is TGCGCCAGCAGCCAAGATCTTTTATATGGCTACACCTTC. This codes for CASSQDLLYGYTF.